These 19 T cell receptor beta chains share one sample of origin, sequenced in a study of cytomegalovirus exposure and HLA in healthy donors listed by TCRdb under 2017. The library was prepared using the immunoSEQ multiplex PCR assay. For the multiplex PCR, a mixture combining 60 forward primers for TCR Vbeta segments and 13 reverse primers for TCR Jbeta segments was used. TCRdb re-hosts the immuneACCESS table, in-frame sequences only. Its copies lack some clones; in the studies checked, an unresolved V gene accounts for under half of them, and the cause for the rest is not known. The sample's clone listing holds 130,000 to 150,000 clones. The ten top clones hold 0.9% to 1% of the sample. The specimen was PBMCs. The receptors originated from a male donor in good health and CMV-seronegative.

The rearrangement uses TRBV6-1 and TRBJ2-3; maybe TRBD2 (6 bases). This CDR3 is built from 12 residues. V was cut by 4 bases and J by 8 bases, with 10 bases left in between. Germline V lookup: CDR1 MNHNS, CDR2 SASEGT. In DNA, the CDR3 is TGTGCCAGCAGTGGGGACTCTACTACGCAGTATTTT. This translates into CASSGDSTTQYF.

The chain uses TRBV9 and TRBJ2-2; 8 bases are a match to TRBD2. Germline lookup yields CDR1 SGDLS and CDR2 YYNGEE. The CDR3 runs to 16 residues. V shed 0 bases, J shed 6 bases, and the junction held 7 bases outside the gene matches. The CDR3 DNA sequence: TGTGCCAGCAGCGTAGTCGAAGGACTAGCCGCCGGGGAGCTGTTTTTT. It is translated as CASSVVEGLAAGELFF.

This rearrangement joins TRBV25-1 to TRBJ2-2; D gene uncertain. Germline CDR1 is MGHDK and CDR2 is SYGVNS. The CDR3 spans 11 residues. V was pared by 7 bases and J by 7 bases, with 7 bases between. Here the CDR3 reads CASTLGGELFF. Here the CDR3 DNA reads TGTGCCAGCACCCTAGGCGGGGAGCTGTTTTTT.

This sequence joins TRBV4-3 and TRBJ2-7, with 8 bases fitting TRBD1. Germline V gives CDR1 LGHNA, CDR2 YSLEER. J was trimmed by 5 bases and V by 2 bases; bases with no gene match: 5. The CDR3 spans 14 residues. The CDR3 sequence is CASSQKDRAHEQYF. CDR3 coding DNA: TGCGCCAGCAGCCAAAAGGACAGGGCCCACGAGCAGTACTTC.

The chain joins TRBV29-1 to TRBJ2-5, with 10 nucleotides matching TRBD2. The CDR3 is 14 amino acids. Looked up from germline, CDR1 is SQVTM and CDR2 is ANQGSEA. Unmatched junction bases numbered 2, after V lost 2 bases and J lost 2 bases. CDR3 loop: CSVEPAGGQETQYF. As DNA, the CDR3 is TGCAGCGTTGAACCAGCGGGGGGGCAAGAGACCCAGTACTTC.

The chain combines TRBV15 with TRBJ1-1, with 8 bases identical to TRBD1. CDR3 length: 15 amino acids. The J segment lost 5 bases and the V segment lost 5 bases, leaving 10 bases of the junction unmatched. CDR1 LNHNV and CDR2 YYDKDF come from the germline V gene (reference sequence). As DNA, the CDR3 is TGTGCCACCAGCGAGAGGACAGGGAGAAATACTGAAGCTTTCTTT. Amino acid sequence: CATSERTGRNTEAFF.

This chain joins TRBV2 and TRBJ2-7; possible D gene TRBD1, 6 bases. Germline V gene data show CDR1 as SNHLY and CDR2 as FYNNEI. V was pared by 5 bases and J by 1 base, with 15 bases between. This CDR3 is built from 15 residues. The CDR3 DNA reads TGTGCCAGCAGTCCTAGGGGGTCATTGTCCTACGAGCAGTACTTC. It codes for CASSPRGSLSYEQYF.

This CDR3 is CASINQGVGNQPQHF. The CDR3 coding sequence is TGTGCCAGCATTAATCAGGGTGTGGGCAATCAGCCCCAGCATTTT. This rearrangement joins TRBV28 to TRBJ1-5; possible D gene TRBD1, 5 bases. The V end was cut by 7 bases, the J end by 2 bases, with 15 bases between. CDR3 length equals 15 residues. Germline-derived CDR1 and CDR2 are MDHEN and SYDVKM.

J is TRBJ2-7 and V is TRBV2; D may be TRBD2 (6 bases). V gave up 1 base and J gave up 3 bases, with 10 bases separating them. Germline CDR1 reads SNHLY; CDR2 reads FYNNEI. CDR3 length equals 14 residues. CDR3 sequence: CASSEEWGGYEQYF. CDR3 nucleotide sequence: TGTGCCAGCAGTGAAGAGTGGGGAGGCTACGAGCAGTACTTC. The full variable domain, rest sourced from reference TRBV2 and TRBJ2-7, is EPEVTQTPSHQVTQMGQEVILRCVPISNHLYFYWYRQILGQKVEFLVSFYNNEISEKSEIFDDQFSVERPDGSNFTLKIRSTKLEDSAMYFCASSEEWGGYEQYFGPGTRLTVT.

This chain links TRBV2 with TRBJ1-5; D is unclear. V was pared by 7 bases and J by 5 bases, with 15 bases between. Germline V gene lookup returns CDR1 SNHLY and CDR2 FYNNEI. The CDR3 loop spans 14 amino acids. The CDR3 sequence is CASIGGGWDQPQHF. CDR3 DNA sequence: TGTGCCAGCATAGGTGGAGGTTGGGATCAGCCCCAGCATTTT.

The rearrangement links TRBV29-1 to TRBJ2-2; possibly TRBD1 for D (7 bases). Germline V gives CDR1 SQVTM, CDR2 ANQGSEA. CDR3 length: 15 residues. Trimming shortened V by 3 bases and J by 4 bases, and 15 bases separated the two germline ends. The CDR3 loop reads CSVEGPGGTTGELFF. DNA for the CDR3: TGCAGCGTTGAGGGTCCAGGGGGGACCACCGGGGAGCTGTTTTTT.

The chain has TRBV6-5 and TRBJ1-1; D possibly corresponds to TRBD1 (5 bases). This CDR3 spans 11 amino acids. V was clipped by 6 bases and J by 4 bases, with 6 bases between them. CDR1 is MNHEY, CDR2 SVGAGI, per germline. CDR3 region: CASRQGTEAFF. DNA for the CDR3: TGTGCCAGCAGGCAGGGCACTGAAGCTTTCTTT.

This chain joins TRBV19 and TRBJ1-1; D may be TRBD1 (6 bases). CDR1 and CDR2 from the germline V gene are LNHDA and SQIVND (reference sequence). This CDR3 has 15 amino acids. The V end was cut by 4 bases, the J end by 6 bases, with 18 bases between. CDR3 loop: CASSTIGRGGAEAFF. CDR3 sequence (DNA): TGTGCCAGTAGTACCATCGGACGAGGGGGAGCTGAAGCTTTCTTT.

This chain links TRBV4-3 with TRBJ2-7; D may be TRBD2 (5 bases). Germline V CDR1 and CDR2: LGHNA, YSLEER. CDR3 length equals 16 residues. Between the trimmed V and J ends, which lost 4 bases and 3 bases, there was a span of 19 bases. Here the CDR3 DNA reads TGCGCCAGCAGCCGTTCGTCTCAAGCAGGACTCTACGAGCAGTACTTC. The encoded protein is CASSRSSQAGLYEQYF.

V is TRBV2 and J is TRBJ1-5; weak D call: TRBD1 (6 bases). V gave up 5 bases and J gave up 7 bases, with 15 bases separating them. Germline V gene lookup returns CDR1 SNHLY and CDR2 FYNNEI. This CDR3 has 14 residues. The CDR3 protein is CASSFRDIGQPQHF. In nucleotides, the CDR3 is TGTGCCAGCAGTTTCCGGGACATAGGGCAGCCCCAGCATTTT.

The rearrangement joins TRBV19 to TRBJ1-5; a possible D gene is TRBD1 (5 bases). With 4 bases removed from V and 9 bases from J, the gap between germline ends came to 19 bases. Per germline, CDR1 LNHDA and CDR2 SQIVND (reference sequence). CDR3 length: 15 residues. CDR3 loop: CASSRLVSGGRPQHF. In DNA form, the CDR3 reads TGTGCCAGTAGTAGGTTGGTTTCGGGGGGGAGGCCCCAGCATTTT.

The chain employs TRBV11-2 and TRBJ2-7; 8 nucleotides agree with TRBD1. With 5 bases clipped from V and 0 bases from J, the junction kept 12 bases outside the gene matches. The CDR3 extends over 17 amino acids. The V gene's germline CDR1 is SGHAT and CDR2 FQNNGV. The CDR3 spells CASSPSLDRGNSYEQYF. The CDR3, as DNA: TGTGCCAGCAGCCCCTCCCTTGACAGGGGAAACTCCTACGAGCAGTACTTC.

This chain connects TRBV6-6 to TRBJ2-5; D is unclear. Deletions cut 2 bases from V and 2 bases from J, with 6 bases between. CDR3 size: 13 residues. The germline gives CDR1 MNHNY, CDR2 SVGAGI (reference sequence). DNA for the CDR3: TGTGCCAGCAGTTACCCCTTACAAGAGACCCAGTACTTC. It encodes CASSYPLQETQYF.

V is TRBV14 and J is TRBJ1-2, with D hard to call. The CDR3 spans 15 residues. Germline assignment: CDR1 SGHDN and CDR2 FVKESK. The V end was cut by 4 bases, the J end by 6 bases, with 18 bases between. CDR3 amino acids: CASSLEGYSLDGYTF. The CDR3 DNA sequence: TGTGCCAGCAGCCTGGAGGGATACTCCCTCGATGGCTACACCTTC.